The 20 T cell receptor beta chains reported below all come from one sample, sequenced in a study of blood T cell repertoires in COVID-19. Assay: immunoSEQ multiplex PCR; the TCRdb copy retains only in-frame clones and omits some. In the table there are fewer than 110,000 clones, 80% to 90% of which are singletons. The sample taken for sequencing was peripheral blood. The receptors were gathered from a man aged 35-49 years with active or convalescent COVID-19.

The chain carries TRBV4-3 and TRBJ2-7; D is uncertain. Trimming stripped 2 bases from V and 5 bases from J, with 19 bases between. Germline CDR1 LGHNA, CDR2 YSLEER. CDR3 length: 16 amino acids. The CDR3 here is CASSQLGVAGVHEQYF. The CDR3 DNA follows: TGCGCCAGCAGCCAACTTGGAGTAGCTGGTGTCCACGAGCAGTACTTC.

J is TRBJ1-1 and V is TRBV27; D is possibly TRBD1 (5 bases). The CDR3 consists of 14 residues. Deletions cut 0 bases from V and 9 bases from J, with 14 bases between. CDR1 and CDR2 from the germline V gene are MNHEY and SMNVEV (reference sequence). The CDR3 protein is CASSLSRDWIKAFF. As DNA, the CDR3 is TGTGCCAGCAGTTTATCCCGGGACTGGATTAAAGCTTTCTTT.

The table lists this clone with a few counts. The rearrangement uses TRBV7-9 and TRBJ2-7; 8 bases line up with TRBD1. The CDR3 is made up of 15 amino acids. V shed 1 base, J shed 7 bases, and the junction held 9 bases outside the gene matches. Germline assignment: CDR1 SEHNR and CDR2 FQNEAQ (reference sequence). This CDR3 is CASSLGSGGAGEQYF. The CDR3 DNA sequence: TGTGCCAGCAGCTTAGGGTCAGGGGGCGCGGGGGAGCAGTACTTC.

The V call is TRBV7-9, the J call TRBJ2-1; 8 bases fit TRBD1. The CDR3 covers 15 residues. CDR1 is SEHNR, CDR2 FQNEAQ, per germline (reference sequence). J was trimmed by 5 bases and V by 5 bases; bases with no gene match: 8. CDR3 DNA: TGTGCCAGCAGCGCTAGCCGGACAGGGAACAATGAGCAGTTCTTC. This sequence encodes CASSASRTGNNEQFF.

The gene calls are TRBV19 and TRBJ2-7; possible D gene TRBD1, 6 bases. V dropped 3 bases and J dropped 4 bases, with 13 bases sitting between them. Per germline, CDR1 LNHDA and CDR2 SQIVND (reference sequence). The CDR3 has 14 amino acids. CDR3 sequence (DNA): TGTGCCAGTAGTATGGGCAGGGGTGGGTACGAGCAGTACTTC. Translating gives CASSMGRGGYEQYF.

The chain is built from TRBV6-5 and TRBJ1-1; D is ambiguous. Trimming took off 5 bases at V and 3 bases at J, with 10 bases between the two ends. Germline CDR1 and CDR2: MNHEY and SVGAGI. CDR3 length: 13 amino acids. DNA of the CDR3: TGTGCCAGCAGTAATTGGGAGGACACTGAAGCTTTCTTT. As protein: CASSNWEDTEAFF.

V and J are TRBV6-2 or TRBV6-3 and TRBJ2-7; 15 positions agree with TRBD2. The CDR3 covers 17 residues. J gave up 1 base and V 0 bases, and 1 base lay outside the gene matches. The germline CDR1 and CDR2 sequences are MNHEY and SVGEGT. CDR3 amino acids: CASSYSGTSGGSYEQYF. The CDR3 bases are TGTGCCAGCAGTTACTCCGGGACTAGCGGGGGGTCCTACGAGCAGTACTTC.

The J gene is TRBJ1-4, the V gene TRBV6-5; no firm D call. This CDR3 spans 15 amino acids. Per germline, CDR1 MNHEY and CDR2 SVGAGI. The V gene lost 4 bases and the J gene lost 6 bases, with 15 bases spanning the gap. The CDR3 DNA reads TGTGCCAGCAGTTCACTTGGAATGAGGGATGAAAAACTGTTTTTT. It specifies CASSSLGMRDEKLFF.

This chain joins TRBV3-1 (or the pseudogene TRBV3-2) and TRBJ2-2; no clear D. With 1 base removed from V and 3 bases from J, the gap between germline ends came to 9 bases. The CDR3 extends over 15 amino acids. Germline V lookup: CDR1 LGHDT, CDR2 YNNKEL (reference sequence). Written as DNA, the CDR3 is TGTGCCAGCAGCCAAGTGTACGGAGACACCGGGGAGCTGTTTTTT. This codes for CASSQVYGDTGELFF.

This clone was counted a single time. The rearrangement joins TRBV7-9 to TRBJ1-2; 11 nucleotides align to TRBD1. The V and J ends lost 3 bases and 6 bases, in that order; junction bases with no gene match: 3. The CDR3 is 14 residues long. The germline CDR1 and CDR2 sequences are SEHNR and FQNEAQ (reference sequence). In DNA, the CDR3 is TGTGCCAGCAGCTTGGCGGACAGGGGGCATGGCTACACCTTC. Amino acid sequence: CASSLADRGHGYTF.

This chain joins TRBV2 and TRBJ2-1; TRBD2 is a possible D gene (6 bases). The CDR3 runs 11 residues. Trimming shortened V by 7 bases and J by 9 bases, and 10 bases separated the two germline ends. Germline CDR1 and CDR2: SNHLY and FYNNEI. The CDR3 is CASNRDFEQFF. CDR3 nucleotide sequence: TGTGCCAGCAACCGGGACTTTGAGCAGTTCTTC.

The chain has TRBV28 and TRBJ2-7; tentative D call: TRBD1 (6 bases). V was clipped by 7 bases and J by 9 bases, with 16 bases between them. The CDR3 covers 12 residues. CDR1 MDHEN and CDR2 SYDVKM come from the germline V gene. The CDR3 region has the DNA TGTGCCAGCACACACAGGGAAGTTGCGCAGTACTTC. It translates to CASTHREVAQYF.

The rearrangement links TRBV27 to TRBJ2-2; TRBD2 matches 9 bases. V shed 3 bases, J shed 4 bases, and the junction held 3 bases outside the gene matches. Germline CDR1 is MNHEY and CDR2 is SMNVEV (reference sequence). This CDR3 spans 15 amino acids. The CDR3: CASSLWREGTGELFF. Here the CDR3 DNA reads TGTGCCAGCAGTTTGTGGCGGGAGGGCACCGGGGAGCTGTTTTTT.

V and J are TRBV3-1 (or the pseudogene TRBV3-2) and TRBJ1-2; 8 bases are shared with TRBD1. Unmatched junction bases numbered 7, after V lost 4 bases and J lost 3 bases. The CDR3 contains 15 residues. The germline V gene encodes CDR1 LGHDT and CDR2 YNNKEL (reference sequence). The CDR3 loop reads CASSLGTGRDYGYTF. Here the CDR3 DNA reads TGTGCCAGCAGCCTAGGGACAGGAAGGGACTATGGCTACACCTTC.

This clone was observed once. The V and J genes are TRBV28 and TRBJ1-5; 8 bases agree with TRBD1. Germline V gene lookup returns CDR1 MDHEN and CDR2 SYDVKM. The trim removed 3 bases at V and 6 bases at J, leaving 4 bases unmatched. The CDR3 runs 14 residues. The CDR3 DNA reads as TGTGCCAGCAGTTTCGGGCAGGGGGCTCAGCCCCAGCATTTT. Translated, it gives CASSFGQGAQPQHF.

V usage is TRBV28 and J usage is TRBJ2-2; TRBD2 matches at 11 bases. This CDR3 has 15 residues. Germline V CDR1 and CDR2: MDHEN, SYDVKM. V gave up 8 bases and J gave up 4 bases; unmatched junction bases: 6. The CDR3 sequence: CASHSGRGFTGELFF. CDR3 nucleotide sequence: TGTGCCAGCCATAGCGGGAGGGGTTTCACCGGGGAGCTGTTTTTT.

The CDR3 protein is CASSLTTGNGGYTF. The CDR3 bases are TGTGCCAGCAGTTTAACAACAGGGAATGGTGGCTACACCTTC. This chain connects TRBV28 to TRBJ1-2; perhaps TRBD1 as D (6 bases). Germline V lookup: CDR1 MDHEN, CDR2 SYDVKM. The V end was cut by 2 bases, the J end by 7 bases, with 14 bases between. This CDR3 spans 14 amino acids.

The rearrangement joins TRBV6-5 to TRBJ2-5, with 7 bases matching TRBD2. The V segment lost 2 bases and the J segment 5 bases; nucleotides outside the gene matches: 8. CDR1 is MNHEY and CDR2 is SVGAGI in the germline V gene. This CDR3 is 15 amino acids long. CDR3 in amino acids: CASSYVAGEWETQYF. The CDR3 nucleotides read TGTGCCAGCAGTTACGTGGCGGGAGAATGGGAGACCCAGTACTTC.

This rearrangement joins TRBV28 to TRBJ2-7; TRBD2 aligns across 10 bases. The CDR3 totals 13 residues. With V trimmed by 5 bases and J by 4 bases, 2 bases remained unmatched. CDR1 and CDR2 (germline): MDHEN, SYDVKM. This CDR3 is CASSSGRGYEQYF. DNA of the CDR3: TGTGCCAGCAGTAGCGGGAGGGGATACGAGCAGTACTTC.

V is TRBV5-1 and J is TRBJ1-1; 7 nucleotides agree with TRBD1. V lost 1 base and J lost 5; bases outside the gene matches: 2. CDR3 length equals 13 residues. From germline, CDR1 is SGHRS and CDR2 YFSETQ. In DNA, the CDR3 is TGCGCCAGCAGCTTGACAGGGGCTACTGAAGCTTTCTTT. The encoded protein is CASSLTGATEAFF.